One and the same sample provided the 25 T cell receptor beta chains below, sequenced in a study of memory CD4+ T cells and cytomegalovirus serostatus. Produced via immunoSEQ multiplex PCR; TCRdb's table is partial and in-frame only. The sample records about 47,000 clones, roughly 80% being singletons. The sort gate was single viable CD3+CD4+CD8-CD45RO+ cells for memory CD4+ T cells. The sample comprised memory CD4+ T cells from blood. The receptor source for this set is an adult in good health and CMV-seropositive.

The chain combines TRBV4-3 with TRBJ2-3; D call uncertain. The length of the CDR3 is 13 residues. Looked up from germline, CDR1 is LGHNA and CDR2 is YSLEER. Trimming cost V 1 base and J 1 base, with 3 bases left between them. CDR3 protein: CASSQARTDTQYF. Written as DNA, the CDR3 is TGCGCCAGCAGCCAAGCGCGCACAGATACGCAGTATTTT.

The chain couples TRBV6-6 to TRBJ2-2; 9 nucleotides agree with TRBD1. V lost 2 bases to trimming and J lost 1 base; unmatched junction nucleotides: 2. Per germline, CDR1 MNHNY and CDR2 SVGAGI (reference sequence). This CDR3 is 16 amino acids long. Written as DNA, the CDR3 is TGTGCCAGCAGTTACACGGGACAGGGGAACACCGGGGAGCTGTTTTTT. It is translated as CASSYTGQGNTGELFF.

The chain links TRBV18 to TRBJ1-4; the D gene is possibly TRBD1 (6 bases). Trimming took off 4 bases at V and 7 bases at J, with 13 bases between the two ends. Germline V gives CDR1 KGHSH, CDR2 LQKENI. This CDR3 has 14 amino acids. The CDR3 DNA reads as TGTGCCAGCTCACTTACAGGGATCGGTGAAAAACTGTTTTTT. Its translation: CASSLTGIGEKLFF. The full variable domain, rest sourced from reference TRBV18 and TRBJ1-4, is NAGVMQNPRHLVRRRGQEARLRCSPMKGHSHVYWYRQLPEEGLKFMVYLQKENIIDESGMPKERFSAEFPKEGPSILRIQQVVRGDSAAYFCASSLTGIGEKLFFGSGTQLSVL.

The rearrangement joins TRBV7-2 to TRBJ2-7, with D uncertain. The CDR3 has 12 residues. Germline V gene sequence: CDR1 SGHTA, CDR2 FQGNSA. With 1 base removed from V and 6 bases from J, the gap between germline ends came to 7 bases. CDR3 coding DNA: TGTGCCAGCAGCTTAGGACGGCTCGAGCAGTACTTC. Translated, it gives CASSLGRLEQYF.

This rearrangement joins TRBV6-1 to TRBJ1-1, with 9 bases aligning to TRBD1. Germline CDR1 and CDR2: MNHNS and SASEGT. Trimming cost V 6 bases and J 0 bases; bases outside gene matches: 5. The CDR3 consists of 15 residues. Written as DNA, the CDR3 is TGTGCCAGCAGAGAATACAGGGGGCTGAACACTGAAGCTTTCTTT. Amino acids: CASREYRGLNTEAFF.

This clone was detected only a few times. The chain carries TRBV28 and TRBJ1-5, with D possibly matching TRBD1 (5 bases). Trimming removed 5 bases from V and 6 bases from J, with 14 bases in between. Germline-derived CDR1 and CDR2 are MDHEN and SYDVKM. The length of the CDR3 is 14 residues. CDR3 coding DNA: TGTGCCAGCAGTCTACAGGCTAGAGGTCAGCCCCAGCATTTT. Its protein is CASSLQARGQPQHF.

CDR3 sequence reads: CAISRGEGSRNYGYTF. CDR3 DNA: TGTGCCATCAGTCGGGGGGAGGGCAGTCGTAACTATGGCTACACCTTC. This chain links TRBV10-3 with TRBJ1-2; TRBD1 might be the D (5 bases). The CDR3 loop spans 16 amino acids. Trimming removed 5 bases from V and 1 base from J, with 17 bases in between. In germline, CDR1 is ENHRY, CDR2 SYGVKD.

The CDR3 reads CASSLEPDRSGNTIYF. DNA for the CDR3: TGCGCCAGCAGCTTGGAACCGGATCGGTCTGGAAACACCATATATTTT. The chain is built from TRBV5-1 and TRBJ1-3; D remains unclear. Trimming pared 0 bases from V and 1 base from J, leaving 11 bases between. The germline gives CDR1 SGHRS, CDR2 YFSETQ. The CDR3 consists of 16 residues.

V gene TRBV11-3 combines with J gene TRBJ2-7, with TRBD1 matching over 7 bases. The CDR3 is 13 residues long. Germline V CDR1 and CDR2: SGHNT, YENEEA. Trimming at V came to 1 base and at J to 3 bases, leaving 0 bases not matched to a gene. CDR3 residues: CASSLGDSYEQYF. CDR3 DNA: TGTGCCAGCAGCTTAGGGGACAGCTACGAGCAGTACTTC.

The J gene is TRBJ2-2, the V gene TRBV5-8; TRBD1 is a possible D gene (5 bases). The V end lost 0 bases, the J end lost 4 bases, and 10 bases lay between the germline ends. The CDR3 extends over 15 amino acids. CDR1 is SGHTS, CDR2 YDEGEE, per germline. Here the CDR3 reads CASSLAGFATGELFF. Here the CDR3 DNA reads TGTGCCAGCAGCTTGGCAGGGTTTGCCACCGGGGAGCTGTTTTTT.

The V and J genes are TRBV19 and TRBJ2-1; 8 bases fit TRBD1. J gave up 5 bases and V 5 bases, and 8 bases lay outside the gene matches. The germline V gene has CDR1 LNHDA and CDR2 SQIVND (reference sequence). CDR3 length equals 15 residues. The CDR3 DNA sequence: TGTGCCAGTAGTGCTCGACAGGGGACAGACAATGAGCAGTTCTTC. This translates into CASSARQGTDNEQFF.

This chain joins TRBV5-4 and TRBJ2-1; perhaps TRBD2 as D (6 bases). CDR1 SGHNT and CDR2 YYREEE come from the germline V gene (reference sequence). The V gene lost 2 bases and the J gene lost 5 bases, with 20 bases spanning the gap. The CDR3 runs 17 residues. The CDR3 region is CASSLGGSLRGNNEQFF. The CDR3 DNA follows: TGTGCCAGCAGCTTAGGAGGGTCGCTCCGGGGAAACAATGAGCAGTTCTTC.

The chain is built from TRBV7-2 and TRBJ1-5; D unresolved. The CDR3 sequence is 15 residues long. From germline, CDR1 is SGHTA and CDR2 FQGNSA. V gave up 2 bases and J gave up 1 base, with 9 bases separating them. This chain's CDR3 is CASSLIGGSNQPQHF. The CDR3 DNA follows: TGTGCCAGCAGCTTAATTGGTGGAAGCAATCAGCCCCAGCATTTT.

The V call is TRBV6-5, the J call TRBJ1-6; D remains ambiguous. The CDR3 consists of 14 residues. The germline gives CDR1 MNHEY, CDR2 SVGAGI. The V and J ends lost 2 bases and 8 bases respectively, with 10 bases between them. The CDR3 loop reads CASSYQLQDSPLHF. CDR3 bases: TGTGCCAGCAGTTACCAGCTTCAGGATTCACCCCTCCACTTT.

The rearrangement links TRBV19 to TRBJ2-2; 7 positions match TRBD1. J gave up 5 bases and V 5 bases, and 8 bases lay outside the gene matches. This CDR3 has 15 amino acids. In germline, CDR1 is LNHDA, CDR2 SQIVND (reference sequence). CDR3 DNA: TGTGCCAGTAGTTCTCTTTACAGGGGTACCGGGGAGCTGTTTTTT. Its translation is CASSSLYRGTGELFF.

The V gene is TRBV5-6, the J gene TRBJ1-2; a weak D match, TRBD1 (5 bases). The germline V and J ends were trimmed by 4 bases and 0 bases, with 19 bases remaining between them. Germline V lookup: CDR1 SGHDT, CDR2 YYEEEE. The CDR3 is 17 amino acids. The CDR3 nucleotides are TGTGCCAGCAGCCTCCCCAGGCGGGGCATCCCTAACTATGGCTACACCTTC. Translated: CASSLPRRGIPNYGYTF.

In DNA, the CDR3 is TGTGCCAGCCCCTGGCGGGGGCCTTACTCTGGGGCCAACGTCCTGACTTTC. Residues: CASPWRGPYSGANVLTF. The rearrangement joins TRBV6-4 to TRBJ2-6, with D possibly being TRBD2 (7 bases). Germline assignment: CDR1 MRHNA and CDR2 SNTAGT. V was cut by 8 bases and J by 0 bases, with 17 bases left in between. The CDR3 length is 17 residues.

The chain recombines TRBV7-6 with TRBJ2-5; TRBD2 matches 10 bases. This CDR3 spans 16 amino acids. With 5 bases clipped from V and 3 bases from J, the junction kept 9 bases outside the gene matches. Germline CDR1 is SGHVS and CDR2 is FNYEAQ. CDR3 sequence reads: CASSVTRTSGKETQYF. Here the CDR3 DNA reads TGTGCCAGCAGCGTAACTAGGACTAGCGGCAAAGAGACCCAGTACTTC.

This sequence joins TRBV11-2 and TRBJ2-1; 7 bases line up with TRBD2. CDR1 is SGHAT, CDR2 FQNNGV, per germline. V lost 6 bases and J lost 6; bases outside the gene matches: 11. This CDR3 region has 15 residues. The CDR3 sequence: CASSKLSGRGNEQFF. The CDR3 DNA is TGTGCCAGCAGTAAGTTATCGGGGAGGGGCAATGAGCAGTTCTTC.

The chain carries TRBV7-2 and TRBJ2-7; 8 bases are a match to TRBD1. This CDR3 region has 13 residues. Germline CDR1 and CDR2: SGHTA and FQGNSA. The junction had 2 bases not matched to a gene; V was cut back by 5 bases and J by 2 bases. The CDR3 protein is CASSRTGPYEQYF. The CDR3 nucleotides read TGTGCCAGCAGCCGGACAGGGCCCTACGAGCAGTACTTC.

The rearrangement uses TRBV4-2 and TRBJ1-2; 9 nucleotides align to TRBD1. Trimming took 3 bases from V and 8 from J; bases not matched to a gene: 16. The CDR3 covers 17 residues. Germline CDR1 and CDR2: LGHNA and YNFKEQ. The CDR3 DNA reads TGTGCCAGCAGCCATAATATTAGGGGACAGGGAGGAGGAGGCTACACCTTC. It codes for CASSHNIRGQGGGGYTF.

This chain connects TRBV19 to TRBJ1-1; 7 bases are shared with TRBD1. Trimming removed 5 bases from V and 4 bases from J; junction bases left unmatched: 4. The CDR3 runs to 13 residues. Germline V gene data show CDR1 as LNHDA and CDR2 as SQIVND (reference sequence). DNA of the CDR3: TGTGCCAGTAGTGACAGGGAGGCCACTGAAGCTTTCTTT. It codes for CASSDREATEAFF.

The rearrangement links TRBV19 to TRBJ1-2; possibly TRBD1 for D (5 bases). Trimming took off 5 bases at V and 2 bases at J, with 18 bases between the two ends. Germline V gives CDR1 LNHDA, CDR2 SQIVND (reference sequence). The CDR3 is 16 residues long. CDR3: CASSAKRDRSNYGYTF. In DNA form, the CDR3 reads TGTGCCAGTAGTGCCAAAAGGGACCGATCAAACTATGGCTACACCTTC.

V gene TRBV4-3 combines with J gene TRBJ1-3, with TRBD1 matching over 8 bases. The CDR3 length is 17 residues. CDR1 and CDR2 (germline): LGHNA, YSLEER. J lost 5 bases, V lost 0 bases, and 9 bases had no gene match. CDR3 coding DNA: TGCGCCAGCAGCCAAGATCCACAGACAGGGGAGCGAAACACCATATATTTT. Residues: CASSQDPQTGERNTIYF.

The V call is TRBV9, the J call TRBJ1-6; no firm D call. CDR3 length: 15 residues. CDR1 SGDLS and CDR2 YYNGEE come from the germline V gene. The V end lost 4 bases, the J end lost 7 bases, and 15 bases lay between the germline ends. The CDR3 here is CASSPSDGDNSPLHF. The CDR3 nucleotides read TGTGCCAGCAGCCCTTCGGACGGTGACAATTCACCCCTCCACTTT.